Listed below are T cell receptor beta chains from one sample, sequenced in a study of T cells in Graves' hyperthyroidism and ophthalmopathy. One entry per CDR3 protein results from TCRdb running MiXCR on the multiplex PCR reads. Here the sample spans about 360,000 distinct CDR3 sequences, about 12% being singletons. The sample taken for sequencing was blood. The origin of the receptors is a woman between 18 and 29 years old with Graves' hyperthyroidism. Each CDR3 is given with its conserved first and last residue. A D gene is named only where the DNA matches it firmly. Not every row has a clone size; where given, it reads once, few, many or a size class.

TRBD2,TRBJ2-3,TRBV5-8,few,TGTGCCAGCAGCTTGAGGTCAGCGGGAGGGCCTGGTACGCAGTATTTT,CASSLRSAGGPGTQYF
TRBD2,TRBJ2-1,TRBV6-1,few,TGTGCCAGCAGTCGATCCGGGACTAGCGGGGTAAATGAGCAGTTCTTC,CASSRSGTSGVNEQFF
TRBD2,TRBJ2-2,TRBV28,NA,TGTGCCAGCAGTTTAGGGGAGAGCGGGAGATCCGGGGAGCTGTTTTTT,CASSLGESGRSGELFF
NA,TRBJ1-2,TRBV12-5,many,TGTGCTAGTGGTTTGCGTCATAGGATTTCTTCGAACTATGGCTACACCTTC,CASGLRHRISSNYGYTF
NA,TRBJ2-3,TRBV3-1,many,TGTGCCAGCAGCCAAGATTGGGGGGCAAACACAGATACGCAGTATTTT,CASSQDWGANTDTQYF
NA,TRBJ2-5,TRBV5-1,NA,TGCGCCAGCAGCTTGGAATCGGCGTTTGGAGAAGAGACCCAGTACTTC,CASSLESAFGEETQYF
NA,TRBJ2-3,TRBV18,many,TGTGCCAGCTCACCACGGGGGAGCACAGATACGCAGTATTTT,CASSPRGSTDTQYF
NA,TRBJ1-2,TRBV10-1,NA,TGCGCCAGACCTTCGGAGGACGGTGGCTACACCTTC,CARPSEDGGYTF
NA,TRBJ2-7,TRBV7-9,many,TGTGCCAGCAGCCAAGATTCCTACGAGTGGCAGTACTTC,CASSQDSYEWQYF
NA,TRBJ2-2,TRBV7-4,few,TGTGCCAGCAGCTTAGGGACTCGGCGTCACCTGAACACCGGGGAGCTGTTTTTT,CASSLGTRRHLNTGELFF
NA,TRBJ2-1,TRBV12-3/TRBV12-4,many,TGTGCCAGCCGGCCGGGGGTGCCCTTTAGCTCCTACAATGAGCAGTTCTTC,CASRPGVPFSSYNEQFF